This TCR beta chain was sequenced in a study of blood T cell repertoires in COVID-19. Trimming pared 0 bases from V and 4 bases from J, leaving 12 bases between. This CDR3 has 15 amino acids. The germline V gene encodes CDR1 SGHRS and CDR2 YFSETQ. Authors' processing steps: Researchers report that nucleated cell counts were estimated from reference gene primer amplification. The data were produced by immunoSEQ multiplex PCR, yet TCRdb's version contains in-frame clones alone and is incomplete. For V, J and clone size, that table is used; D and trimming come from the DNA. The sample lists under 80,000 clones; roughly 82% were seen once.

The V gene is TRBV5-1, the J gene TRBJ2-3; TRBD2 is a possible D gene (6 bases). Material: peripheral blood. The TCR originated in a man between 45 and 60 years old with acute or convalescent COVID-19. In nucleotides, the CDR3 is TGCGCCAGCAGCTTGGGGAGGGAAGGGGCAGATACGCAGTATTTT. Translation: CASSLGREGADTQYF.